A single sample is the source of the 10 T cell receptor beta chains below, sequenced in a study of shared clonotypes between healthy human individuals. The repertoire was sequenced with immunoSEQ multiplex PCR; TCRdb's copy has only in-frame clones and lacks some. This sample has about a million clones, with approximately 76% found just once. The sample taken for sequencing was memory CD4+ T cells sorted from blood. Subset in this sample: CD45RA-negative fraction. The receptors derive from a man between 18 and 35 years old in good health.

Only a few counts were recorded for this clone. This sequence joins TRBV5-1 and TRBJ2-2, with TRBD2 as a possible D gene (5 bases). The CDR3 length is 17 residues. Deletions cut 6 bases from V and 0 bases from J, with 18 bases between. Germline CDR1 is SGHRS and CDR2 is YFSETQ. CDR3 DNA: TGCGCCAGCACGCCCGAGGGCGTGAGGGCGAACACCGGGGAGCTGTTTTTT. As protein: CASTPEGVRANTGELFF.

Only a few counts were recorded for this clone. At the DNA level, this CDR3 is encoded by other sequences in the same sample as well. V is TRBV5-4 and J is TRBJ1-1; tentatively, D is TRBD1 (6 bases). The V end lost 0 bases, the J end lost 0 bases, and 15 bases lay between the germline ends. The CDR3 has 17 amino acids. From germline, CDR1 is SGHNT and CDR2 YYREEE (reference sequence). This CDR3 is CASSLAGGAGMNTEAFF. DNA of the CDR3: TGTGCCAGCAGCTTGGCCGGGGGGGCAGGAATGAACACTGAAGCTTTCTTT.

The chain has TRBV4-1 and TRBJ2-5; no firm D call. The CDR3 loop spans 14 amino acids. Germline V gene data show CDR1 as MGHRA and CDR2 as YSYEKL. The V end lost 3 bases, the J end lost 5 bases, and 13 bases lay between the germline ends. CDR3 DNA sequence: TGCGCCAGCAGCCAGCAGACGGGTAGCGAGACCCAGTACTTC. Amino acids: CASSQQTGSETQYF.

This chain uses TRBV5-1 with TRBJ2-7, with TRBD1 matching 7 bases. This CDR3 has 15 residues. Per germline, CDR1 SGHRS and CDR2 YFSETQ. Losses at the gene ends were 0 bases for V and 5 bases for J; bases not matched to a gene: 8. This chain's CDR3 is CASSLGDREVDEQYF. The DNA of the CDR3 is TGCGCCAGCAGCTTGGGAGACAGGGAAGTCGACGAGCAGTACTTC. Filled out from reference TRBV5-1 and TRBJ2-7, the complete variable domain reads KAGVTQTPRYLIKTRGQQVTLSCSPISGHRSVSWYQQTPGQGLQFLFEYFSETQRNKGNFPGRFSGRQFSNSRSEMNVSTLELGDSALYLCASSLGDREVDEQYFGPGTRLTVT.

The CDR3 nucleotides read TGCGCCAGCTCAACCGGACAGTCTATCTACGAGCAGTACTTC. Translating it yields CASSTGQSIYEQYF. This chain connects TRBV10-1 to TRBJ2-7; possible D gene TRBD1, 6 bases. CDR1 WNHNN and CDR2 SYGVQD come from the germline V gene (reference sequence). The length of the CDR3 is 14 residues. Trimming pared 8 bases from V and 3 bases from J, leaving 17 bases between.

The chain uses TRBV4-1 and TRBJ1-4; 9 bases are shared with TRBD1. Germline V CDR1 and CDR2: MGHRA, YSYEKL. The length of the CDR3 is 15 residues. J was trimmed by 6 bases and V by 6 bases; bases with no gene match: 8. This CDR3 reads CASREIGTGYEKLFF. CDR3 coding DNA: TGCGCCAGCAGGGAGATCGGGACAGGGTATGAAAAACTGTTTTTT.

The table lists this clone with a few counts. The chain couples TRBV2 to TRBJ1-5; D possibly corresponds to TRBD1 (5 bases). This CDR3 comprises 16 residues. V gave up 6 bases and J gave up 2 bases, with 17 bases separating them. Germline lookup yields CDR1 SNHLY and CDR2 FYNNEI. CDR3 protein: CASSGPGGVGNQPQHF. The CDR3 region has the DNA TGTGCCAGCAGCGGACCCGGAGGGGTTGGCAATCAGCCCCAGCATTTT.

Turning to this clone: The germline gene is not matched at one end of the junction; a read error may be the cause. The V and J genes are TRBV6-1 and TRBJ2-7, with D unclear. There are 16 residues in the CDR3. CDR1 and CDR2 (germline): MNHNS, SASEGT. The CDR3 here is CASREATHRSSYEQYF. CDR3 DNA: TGTGCCAGCAGGGAAGCCACACACCGTAGCTCCTACGAGCAGTACTTC.

This sequence joins TRBV7-9 and TRBJ2-5; 14 bases fit TRBD2. The V gene's germline CDR1 is SEHNR and CDR2 FQNEAQ (reference sequence). The CDR3 sequence is 17 residues long. After removal of 5 bases from V and 1 base from J, the junction contained 6 bases not matched to a gene. In nucleotides, the CDR3 is TGTGCCAGCAGCAAACGGACTAGCGGGAGGCCCCAAGAGACCCAGTACTTC. Its translation is CASSKRTSGRPQETQYF.

The CDR3 loop is CASRGDRYSPLHF. CDR3 nucleotide sequence: TGTGCCAGCAGGGGGGACAGATATTCACCCCTCCACTTT. This chain uses TRBV6-1 with TRBJ1-6, with 7 bases aligning to TRBD1. The germline V gene has CDR1 MNHNS and CDR2 SASEGT. With V trimmed by 6 bases and J by 8 bases, 4 bases remained unmatched. This CDR3 is built from 13 residues.